Many counts were recorded for the clone carrying this TCR beta chain. Its target is not known. cDNA molecules carried unique molecular identifiers, and template switching added a universal primer site. Each CDR3 protein is one row after TCRdb ran MiXCR on the 5' RACE reads. Among around 230,000 distinct CDR3 sequences, 9.4% were seen once, and the ten largest hold 5% to 6.5%. CDR1 SQVTM and CDR2 ANQGSEA come from the germline V gene. V was trimmed by 4 bases and J by 7 bases, leaving 7 bases between them. The CDR3 runs to 10 residues. This record belongs to a study of identical twins. Regarding the study as a whole: Twin sharing of out-of-frame TCR alpha was underestimated by models in monozygotic pairs. Less excess twin sharing appeared in beta out-of-frame sequences. Zero-insertion findings could be partly confounded by invariant cells (MAIT and iNKT cells).

The source is a woman between 18 and 30 years old in good health. The V gene is TRBV29-1, the J gene TRBJ1-2, with D uncertain. The sequenced sample was memory (CD45RO+) T cells sorted from blood. CDR3 sequence: CSVGLGGYTF. The CDR3 DNA is TGCAGCGTTGGACTTGGTGGCTACACCTTC.